The 2 T cell receptor beta chains reported below all come from one sample, sequenced in a study of blood T cell repertoires in COVID-19 (dated by TCRdb to about 2020). Library preparation was by the immunoSEQ multiplex PCR assay. TCRdb's version of the immuneACCESS table is confined to in-frame rearrangements and falls short of the full clone set. An unresolved V gene accounts for under half of the shortfall where checked; the remainder is of unknown origin. The sample yields tens of thousands of clones; about 88% were counted once. The top ten constitute 2.5% of the sample. Sequencing was performed on peripheral blood. All receptors come from a man aged 50 or older with acute or convalescent COVID-19.

This chain joins TRBV20-1 and TRBJ2-1, with TRBD2 matching 10 bases. V lost 3 bases to trimming and J lost 0 bases; unmatched junction nucleotides: 17. The CDR3 is made up of 20 amino acids. Germline V lookup: CDR1 DFQATT, CDR2 SNEGSKA (reference sequence). The CDR3 DNA sequence: TGCAGTGCTAGTGGCCACTTAGCGGGAGGAACTATAAACTCCTACAATGAGCAGTTCTTC. Protein: CSASGHLAGGTINSYNEQFF.

In its sample, this clone was seen once. The chain has TRBV7-6 and TRBJ2-5; perhaps TRBD1 as D (5 bases). V gave up 0 bases and J gave up 4 bases, with 12 bases separating them. Germline values: CDR1 SGHVS, CDR2 FNYEAQ. This CDR3 comprises 15 residues. The DNA for the CDR3 is TGTGCCAGCAGCTTAGCTCAGGGTTTGGGAGAGACCCAGTACTTC. Its translation: CASSLAQGLGETQYF.